A selection of T cell receptor beta chains follows, all from one sample in a study of tumor-infiltrating lymphocytes in primary liver carcinoma. TCRdb ran MiXCR on the multiplex PCR reads and lists one entry per CDR3 protein. This sample has a few hundred thousand distinct CDR3 sequences, with roughly three fifths found just once. The specimen sequenced was peripheral blood. The receptor source for this set is a woman between 25 and 40 years old with primary liver carcinoma and hepatitis B virus infection. Both conserved end residues are part of each CDR3. D genes are given only for firm matches. For some rows the clone size is stated as once, few or many, or as a class when expanded; others skip it.

j_gene: TRBJ2-1; d_gene: TRBD1; v_gene: TRBV5-6; abundance: -; CDR3nt: TGTGCCAGCGGGGACAGGGTCGTCAATGAGCAGTTCTTC; CDR3aa: CASGDRVVNEQFF
j_gene: TRBJ2-5; d_gene: -; v_gene: TRBV6-9; abundance: -; CDR3nt: TGTACCAGCAGAGAAAGGGGAAGGGTCGGGCAAGAGACCCAGTACTTC; CDR3aa: CTSRERGRVGQETQYF
j_gene: TRBJ2-7; d_gene: -; v_gene: TRBV28; abundance: -; CDR3nt: TGTGCCACAGCCTACCCGACAGTATACAAGCAGTACTTC; CDR3aa: CATAYPTVYKQYF
j_gene: TRBJ2-7; d_gene: -; v_gene: TRBV6-6; abundance: -; CDR3nt: TGTGCCAGCAGTTACACAGAAAGCTACGAGCAGTACTTC; CDR3aa: CASSYTESYEQYF
j_gene: TRBJ2-7; d_gene: -; v_gene: TRBV6-2/TRBV6-3; abundance: many; CDR3nt: TGTGCCGCTAGCCGGGGGGCATCCTACGAGCAGTACTTC; CDR3aa: CAASRGASYEQYF
j_gene: TRBJ2-2; d_gene: -; v_gene: TRBV29-1; abundance: many; CDR3nt: TGCAGCGTTGAGGGAGCAGGGACGGGCACCGGGGAGCTGTTTTTT; CDR3aa: CSVEGAGTGTGELFF
j_gene: TRBJ2-7; d_gene: TRBD2; v_gene: TRBV5-5; abundance: few; CDR3nt: TGTGCCAGCAGCTTACGACTAGCGGGAGGGCCGTCCTACGAGCAGTACTTC; CDR3aa: CASSLRLAGGPSYEQYF
j_gene: TRBJ2-7; d_gene: TRBD2; v_gene: TRBV6-6; abundance: many; CDR3nt: TGTGCCAGCAGGGGACTAGCAGAGCAGTACTTC; CDR3aa: CASRGLAEQYF
j_gene: TRBJ2-2; d_gene: TRBD1; v_gene: TRBV7-9; abundance: -; CDR3nt: TGTGCCAGCAGCTTCGGGACAGGACCCACCGGGGAGCTGTTTTTC; CDR3aa: CASSFGTGPTGELFF
j_gene: TRBJ2-7; d_gene: TRBD1; v_gene: TRBV4-2; abundance: few; CDR3nt: TGTGCCAGCAGCCAAGATCCCCCCCTAACCATACAGGGGTTAGAAAATTACGAGCAGTACTTC; CDR3aa: CASSQDPPLTIQGLENYEQYF
j_gene: TRBJ2-5; d_gene: -; v_gene: TRBV11-1; abundance: -; CDR3nt: TGTGCCAGCAGGGAACAACCCCAAGAGACCCGGTACTTC; CDR3aa: CASREQPQETRYF
j_gene: TRBJ2-3; d_gene: -; v_gene: TRBV11-1; abundance: -; CDR3nt: TGTGCCAGCAGAGACCGCAATCAGCCGCAGTATTTT; CDR3aa: CASRDRNQPQYF
j_gene: TRBJ2-3; d_gene: TRBD2; v_gene: TRBV18; abundance: -; CDR3nt: TGTGCCAGCTCACCATGGGGACTAGCGGCCACAGATACGCAGTATTTT; CDR3aa: CASSPWGLAATDTQYF
j_gene: TRBJ2-5; d_gene: TRBD1; v_gene: TRBV28; abundance: -; CDR3nt: TGTGCCAGCAGTACTGGACAGGATGGGACCCAGTACTTC; CDR3aa: CASSTGQDGTQYF
j_gene: TRBJ2-7; d_gene: -; v_gene: TRBV11-3; abundance: -; CDR3nt: TGTGCCAGCAGCTCACGGAGCGCTGGTGACGAGCAGCACTTC; CDR3aa: CASSSRSAGDEQHF
j_gene: TRBJ2-7; d_gene: -; v_gene: TRBV6-1; abundance: -; CDR3nt: TGTGCCAGCAGTGGATACAACTTCTCGGGCGAGCAGTACTTC; CDR3aa: CASSGYNFSGEQYF
j_gene: TRBJ2-1; d_gene: -; v_gene: TRBV7-9; abundance: -; CDR3nt: TGTGCCAGCAGTCCTGACAGCAGCTCCTACAATGAGCAGTTCTTC; CDR3aa: CASSPDSSSYNEQFF
j_gene: TRBJ2-7; d_gene: -; v_gene: TRBV6-5; abundance: -; CDR3nt: TGTGTTAGCAGTTACAAAGACAGCAGCTCCTACGAGCAGTACTTC; CDR3aa: CVSSYKDSSSYEQYF
j_gene: TRBJ1-3; d_gene: -; v_gene: TRBV12-3/TRBV12-4; abundance: many; CDR3nt: TGTGCCAGCACCGGAACTGGAAACACCATATATTTT; CDR3aa: CASTGTGNTIYF
j_gene: TRBJ2-7; d_gene: -; v_gene: TRBV4-3; abundance: -; CDR3nt: TGCGCCAGCAGCCAAGCGATGACAGGACTCTCCTACGAGCGGTACTTC; CDR3aa: CASSQAMTGLSYERYF
j_gene: TRBJ2-2; d_gene: -; v_gene: TRBV18; abundance: -; CDR3nt: TGTGCCAGCTCACCACAGACTACCACCGGGGAGCTGTTTTTT; CDR3aa: CASSPQTTTGELFF
j_gene: TRBJ2-2; d_gene: -; v_gene: TRBV30; abundance: once; CDR3nt: TGTGCCTGGACTCCGGGTTCCTACCCCACCGGTGAGCTGTTTTTT; CDR3aa: CAWTPGSYPTGELFF
j_gene: TRBJ2-5; d_gene: -; v_gene: TRBV6-6; abundance: -; CDR3nt: TGTGCCAGCAGTTGCCGGGAGACCCAGTACTTC; CDR3aa: CASSCRETQYF
j_gene: TRBJ2-5; d_gene: -; v_gene: TRBV29-1; abundance: -; CDR3nt: TGCAGCGTAATAGGCGGGACTTCCTTCGGAGAGACCCAGTACTTC; CDR3aa: CSVIGGTSFGETQYF
j_gene: TRBJ2-1; d_gene: TRBD2; v_gene: TRBV29-1; abundance: few; CDR3nt: TGCAGCGTTGAGGAACTAGCGCGTGAGCAGTTCTTC; CDR3aa: CSVEELAREQFF
j_gene: TRBJ2-2; d_gene: -; v_gene: TRBV12-3/TRBV12-4; abundance: -; CDR3nt: TGTGCCAGCAGGGTTGATACCGGGGAGCTGTTTTTT; CDR3aa: CASRVDTGELFF
j_gene: TRBJ1-1; d_gene: -; v_gene: TRBV12-5; abundance: -; CDR3nt: TGTGCTAGCGGTTTGAATCTGAGCACTGAAGCTTTCTTT; CDR3aa: CASGLNLSTEAFF
j_gene: TRBJ2-7; d_gene: -; v_gene: TRBV28; abundance: few; CDR3nt: TGTGCCAGCGGAATGGGACACGGGAGTCCCTACGAGCAGTACTTC; CDR3aa: CASGMGHGSPYEQYF
j_gene: TRBJ2-2; d_gene: TRBD2; v_gene: TRBV6-2/TRBV6-3; abundance: once; CDR3nt: TGTGCCAGCAGTGGTCTCCCTAGCGGGGGAAACCCCGGGGAGTTGTTTTTT; CDR3aa: CASSGLPSGGNPGELFF
j_gene: TRBJ1-5; d_gene: -; v_gene: TRBV12-3/TRBV12-4; abundance: few; CDR3nt: TGTGCCAGCAGTTTAGCGCCTGAACGGCAGGGGCCCAAGCCCCAGCATTTT; CDR3aa: CASSLAPERQGPKPQHF
j_gene: TRBJ2-7; d_gene: TRBD2; v_gene: TRBV5-6; abundance: few; CDR3nt: TGTGCCAGCAGCTTGAAAAATCGACTAGCGGGAGTTACGAGCGAGCAGTACTTC; CDR3aa: CASSLKNRLAGVTSEQYF
j_gene: TRBJ2-6; d_gene: -; v_gene: TRBV28; abundance: -; CDR3nt: TGTGCCAGCAGTTACCCCGGATCTGGGGCCAACGTCCTGACTTTC; CDR3aa: CASSYPGSGANVLTF
j_gene: TRBJ2-7; d_gene: TRBD1; v_gene: TRBV19; abundance: -; CDR3nt: TGTGCCAGTAGTCGGGACAGGGGGCTCTCCTACGAGCAGTACTTC; CDR3aa: CASSRDRGLSYEQYF
j_gene: TRBJ2-4; d_gene: TRBD2; v_gene: TRBV28; abundance: -; CDR3nt: TGTGCCAGCAGCCCAGCGGGAGGGGCGAACATTCAGTACTTC; CDR3aa: CASSPAGGANIQYF
j_gene: TRBJ2-3; d_gene: TRBD1; v_gene: TRBV7-9; abundance: -; CDR3nt: TGTGCCAGCAGCTTAGTCGGACAGGGAACAGATACGCAGTATTTT; CDR3aa: CASSLVGQGTDTQYF
j_gene: TRBJ1-1; d_gene: -; v_gene: TRBV29-1; abundance: many; CDR3nt: TGCAGCGGAGGGGGTATGAACACTGAAGCTTTCTTT; CDR3aa: CSGGGMNTEAFF
j_gene: TRBJ2-1; d_gene: TRBD2; v_gene: TRBV29-1; abundance: many; CDR3nt: TGCAGCGCCAGGGGTAGCGGGGCTTACAATGAGCAGTTCTTC; CDR3aa: CSARGSGAYNEQFF
j_gene: TRBJ2-2; d_gene: -; v_gene: TRBV9; abundance: -; CDR3nt: TGTGCCAGCAGTGTAGTTTACACCGGGGAGCTGTTTTTT; CDR3aa: CASSVVYTGELFF
j_gene: TRBJ2-1; d_gene: TRBD2; v_gene: TRBV11-1; abundance: many; CDR3nt: TGTGCCAGCAGCGGGAGGGCGTACAATGAGCAGTTCTTC; CDR3aa: CASSGRAYNEQFF
j_gene: TRBJ2-2; d_gene: TRBD2; v_gene: TRBV5-4; abundance: few; CDR3nt: TGTGCCAGCAGCAACGGACTAGCGGGAGTAACCGGGGAGCTGTTTTTT; CDR3aa: CASSNGLAGVTGELFF
j_gene: TRBJ2-2; d_gene: -; v_gene: TRBV12-3/TRBV12-4; abundance: -; CDR3nt: TGTGTCAGCAGTTTCTCCTCGAACACCGGGGAGCTGTTTTTT; CDR3aa: CVSSFSSNTGELFF
j_gene: TRBJ2-2; d_gene: -; v_gene: TRBV12-3/TRBV12-4; abundance: few; CDR3nt: TGTGCCAGCAGTACCCGACTAGTGGATCATCTCTCTCGAAACACCGGGGAGCTGTTTTTT; CDR3aa: CASSTRLVDHLSRNTGELFF
j_gene: TRBJ2-1; d_gene: -; v_gene: TRBV11-2; abundance: -; CDR3nt: TGTGCCACCAGCTTGATTGGTGGAGGTGTGCCCTACAATGAGCAGTTCTTC; CDR3aa: CATSLIGGGVPYNEQFF
j_gene: TRBJ1-5; d_gene: TRBD1; v_gene: TRBV12-3/TRBV12-4; abundance: -; CDR3nt: TGTGCCAGCAAAGACAGGGCGGGCAATCAGCCCCGGCATTTT; CDR3aa: CASKDRAGNQPRHF
j_gene: TRBJ2-7; d_gene: -; v_gene: TRBV6-5; abundance: -; CDR3nt: TGTGCCAGCAGGTACGGAGGGGGTCGTTCCCACGAGCAGTACTTC; CDR3aa: CASRYGGGRSHEQYF
j_gene: TRBJ2-1; d_gene: TRBD2; v_gene: TRBV11-2; abundance: -; CDR3nt: TGTGCCAGCAGCCTGACCAGCGGGGGGGGATATGAGCAGTTCTTC; CDR3aa: CASSLTSGGGYEQFF
j_gene: TRBJ1-1; d_gene: -; v_gene: TRBV6-6; abundance: -; CDR3nt: TGTGCCAGCAGCCGGCTCAGTATTGAAGCTTTCTTT; CDR3aa: CASSRLSIEAFF
j_gene: TRBJ2-7; d_gene: -; v_gene: TRBV30; abundance: once; CDR3nt: TGTGCCTGCGGAGGGGTTGGATCCTACGAGCAGTACTTC; CDR3aa: CACGGVGSYEQYF
j_gene: TRBJ2-3; d_gene: TRBD2; v_gene: TRBV6-5; abundance: -; CDR3nt: TGTGTCAGCAGTTACGGGACTAGTCGTGTAGATACGCAGTATTTT; CDR3aa: CVSSYGTSRVDTQYF
j_gene: TRBJ2-7; d_gene: -; v_gene: TRBV11-2; abundance: many; CDR3nt: TGTGCCAGCAGCTTTAAGAGTGACAAAACCTACGAGCAGTACTTC; CDR3aa: CASSFKSDKTYEQYF
j_gene: TRBJ2-5; d_gene: -; v_gene: TRBV4-1; abundance: -; CDR3nt: TGCGCCAGCAGCCAAGTAGCTCCCAGTGTCGAGACCCAATACTTC; CDR3aa: CASSQVAPSVETQYF